Sequencing of this TCR beta chain was carried out in a study of blood T cell repertoires in COVID-19. As for the study in general: T cells, B-cell-depleted T cells, or PBMCs provided the cDNA or gDNA that served as material.

The germline gives CDR1 SGHTA, CDR2 FQGNSA. Trimming cost V 4 bases and J 6 bases; bases outside gene matches: 7. CDR3 size: 14 residues. Clones were read by immunoSEQ multiplex PCR, and TCRdb kept only the in-frame ones, dropping some. The profile covers some 83,000 clones, with around 80% appearing a single time and about 5.8% taken by the ten largest. The genes are TRBV7-2 and TRBJ2-7, with 9 bases lining up with TRBD2. This receptor was obtained from a man between 60 and 75 years old with active or convalescent COVID-19. What was sequenced was peripheral blood. DNA for the CDR3: TGTGCCAGCAGCTCCGGGACTAGCACGAGCGAGCAGTACTTC. Its protein product is CASSSGTSTSEQYF.